Below are 14 T cell receptor beta chains sequenced from a single sample in a study of T cell responses to AZD1222 COVID-19 vaccine. Produced via immunoSEQ multiplex PCR; TCRdb's table is partial and in-frame only. The sample yields 100,000 to 150,000 clones, 88% seen once. The sequencing used peripheral blood, collected on day 0 of AZD1222 vaccination. These receptors all come from an adult in good health.

The chain joins TRBV5-1 to TRBJ2-5, with 10 positions matching TRBD2. CDR1 and CDR2 from the germline V gene are SGHRS and YFSETQ. Trimming took 0 bases from V and 0 from J; bases not matched to a gene: 8. The CDR3 extends over 18 amino acids. CDR3 sequence: CASSLGASGGAYQETQYF. CDR3 coding DNA: TGCGCCAGCAGCTTGGGGGCTAGCGGGGGAGCCTACCAAGAGACCCAGTACTTC. The variable domain in full, with the rest retrieved from reference TRBV5-1 and TRBJ2-5, is KAGVTQTPRYLIKTRGQQVTLSCSPISGHRSVSWYQQTPGQGLQFLFEYFSETQRNKGNFPGRFSGRQFSNSRSEMNVSTLELGDSALYLCASSLGASGGAYQETQYFGPGTRLLVL.

The CDR3 DNA follows: TGTGCCAGCTCGCGTGGGGATGGGACAGATACGCAGTATTTT. This sequence encodes CASSRGDGTDTQYF. The J gene is TRBJ2-3, the V gene TRBV18; D uncertain. V was shortened by 6 bases and J by 3 bases, with 13 bases between the two germline ends. Germline assignment: CDR1 KGHSH and CDR2 LQKENI. CDR3 length equals 14 residues.

The chain recombines TRBV24-1 with TRBJ1-2; 7 nucleotides match TRBD1. The CDR3 loop spans 14 amino acids. CDR1 and CDR2 (germline): KGHDR, SFDVKD. V lost 5 bases and J lost 4; bases outside the gene matches: 6. The CDR3 DNA reads TGTGCCACCAGTGCTGACAGGGTGGGCTATGGCTACACCTTC. The encoded protein is CATSADRVGYGYTF.

V usage is TRBV19 and J usage is TRBJ1-5; 8 bases align to TRBD1. CDR3 length: 17 amino acids. V shed 4 bases and J 0 bases; nucleotides not matched to a gene: 8. Per the germline V gene, CDR1 is LNHDA and CDR2 is SQIVND (reference sequence). The CDR3 reads CASSRTGTGNSNQPQHF. The CDR3 nucleotides read TGTGCCAGTAGTAGAACCGGGACAGGAAATAGCAATCAGCCCCAGCATTTT.

This chain connects TRBV9 to TRBJ2-7, with 11 positions matching TRBD2. J lost 7 bases, V lost 3 bases, and 12 bases had no gene match. The V gene's germline CDR1 is SGDLS and CDR2 YYNGEE. This CDR3 comprises 16 residues. The CDR3 bases are TGTGCCAGCAGCGCCTTAGCGGGGGGGCCGGCAAAGGAGCAGTACTTC. Translating gives CASSALAGGPAKEQYF.

Of note for this clone: One end of the junction fails to match germline, which may point to a read error. The V and J genes are TRBV5-1 and TRBJ2-7; 11 positions match TRBD2. The germline gives CDR1 SGHRS, CDR2 YFSETQ. The CDR3 consists of 13 residues. CDR3 nucleotide sequence: TGCGCCAGCAGCCCGCCGACTAGCGGGGACCCTTTCTTC. Residues: CASSPPTSGDPFF.

The chain has TRBV7-9 and TRBJ2-2; D gene uncertain. With 1 base removed from V and 4 bases from J, the gap between germline ends came to 10 bases. There are 15 residues in the CDR3. The germline gives CDR1 SEHNR, CDR2 FQNEAQ (reference sequence). The DNA of the CDR3 is TGTGCCAGCAGCTTAGATCGGTTGAGCACCGGGGAGCTGTTTTTT. Protein sequence: CASSLDRLSTGELFF.

The chain is built from TRBV30 and TRBJ1-3; D uncertain. V was shortened by 4 bases and J by 0 bases, with 10 bases between the two germline ends. The CDR3 totals 14 residues. CDR1 and CDR2 (germline): GTSNPN, SVGIG (reference sequence). Here the CDR3 DNA reads TGTGCCTGGAATGTCGCGGGCTCTGGAAACACCATATATTTT. Translated: CAWNVAGSGNTIYF.

The rearrangement joins TRBV6-6 to TRBJ1-1, with D hard to call. The germline CDR1 and CDR2 sequences are MNHNY and SVGAGI (reference sequence). With 6 bases removed from V and 4 bases from J, the gap between germline ends came to 9 bases. The CDR3 covers 12 residues. The CDR3 region has the DNA TGTGCCAGCAGCCCAGGAAGCACTGAAGCTTTCTTT. This encodes CASSPGSTEAFF.

The gene calls are TRBV2 and TRBJ1-2, with D possibly TRBD1 on 6 matching bases. V was trimmed by 8 bases and J by 5 bases, leaving 15 bases between them. The germline V gene has CDR1 SNHLY and CDR2 FYNNEI. This CDR3 is built from 13 residues. DNA for the CDR3: TGTGCCAGCTCCGACGGACAGAGATATGGCTACACCTTC. It specifies CASSDGQRYGYTF.

The chain joins TRBV6-5 to TRBJ1-1, with D perhaps matching TRBD1 (5 bases). CDR1 and CDR2 (germline): MNHEY, SVGAGI. This CDR3 contains 16 residues. V was clipped by 0 bases and J by 5 bases, with 16 bases between them. Here the CDR3 DNA reads TGTGCCAGCAGTTACTCGATTACTGGGACGAGGACTGAAGCTTTCTTT. Protein: CASSYSITGTRTEAFF.

J is TRBJ1-2 and V is TRBV6-5; 11 bases line up with TRBD1. Trimming at V came to 6 bases and at J to 4 bases, leaving 4 bases not matched to a gene. Germline values: CDR1 MNHEY, CDR2 SVGAGI. This CDR3 spans 14 amino acids. The DNA for the CDR3 is TGTGCCAGCAGCAGGACAGGGGGCATCTATGGCTACACCTTC. It is translated as CASSRTGGIYGYTF.

The chain is built from TRBV27 and TRBJ2-3, with 8 bases that match TRBD1. The J segment lost 0 bases and the V segment lost 7 bases, leaving 12 bases of the junction unmatched. In germline, CDR1 is MNHEY, CDR2 SMNVEV (reference sequence). There are 17 residues in the CDR3. CDR3: CASIELGAGGSTDTQYF. For the CDR3, the DNA is TGTGCCAGCATCGAACTTGGGGCAGGGGGCAGCACAGATACGCAGTATTTT.

V is TRBV11-2 and J is TRBJ1-5; 9 bases agree with TRBD1. Germline values: CDR1 SGHAT, CDR2 FQNNGV. Germline trimming cut 4 bases from V and 5 bases from J; bases unmatched to any gene: 6. The CDR3 runs to 15 residues. CDR3 nucleotide sequence: TGTGCCAGCAGCTCGGGACAGGGTGGGTATCAGCCCCAGCATTTT. As protein: CASSSGQGGYQPQHF.